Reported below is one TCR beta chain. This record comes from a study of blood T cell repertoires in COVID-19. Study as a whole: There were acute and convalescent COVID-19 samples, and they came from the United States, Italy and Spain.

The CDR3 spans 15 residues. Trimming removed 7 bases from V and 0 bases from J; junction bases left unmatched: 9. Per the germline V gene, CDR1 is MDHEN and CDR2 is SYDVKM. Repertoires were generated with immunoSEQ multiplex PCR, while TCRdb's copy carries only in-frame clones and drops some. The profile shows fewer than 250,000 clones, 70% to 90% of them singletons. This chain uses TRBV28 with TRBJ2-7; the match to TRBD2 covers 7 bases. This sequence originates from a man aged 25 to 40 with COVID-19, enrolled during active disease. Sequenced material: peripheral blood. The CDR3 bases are TGTGCCAGCACCCAACCCGGGGAGGGCTCCTACGAGCAGTACTTC. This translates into CASTQPGEGSYEQYF.